The clone carrying this TCR beta chain has just one count. What it binds is unknown. Germline V gene data show CDR1 as SNHLY and CDR2 as FYNNEI. The CDR3 has 14 amino acids. Trimming left V 7 bases short and J 8 bases short, with 20 bases between. This specimen belongs to a study of post-analysis software for immune sequencing data. Prepared libraries of TCR beta cDNA carried unique molecular identifiers. TCRdb re-called the PCR reads through MiXCR, storing one row per CDR3 protein. The table lists hundreds of thousands of distinct CDR3 sequences, about 40% of them singletons, with 1.5% to 2% in the top ten. Study-level points and caveats: There were five TRBV segments more frequent in patients than controls, and TRBV5-6, TRBV5-1 and TRBV20-1 were among them. Normalized Chao1 diversity was significantly reduced in patients versus controls.

The V and J genes are TRBV2 and TRBJ1-2; a weak D match, TRBD1 (5 bases). This receptor was obtained from a girl aged 5 to 17 with multiple sclerosis. Sequencing was carried out using blood. CDR3 region: CASTFMGEGNGYTF. The CDR3 DNA reads as TGTGCCAGCACCTTTATGGGGGAGGGAAACGGCTACACCTTC.